This entry concerns a single T cell receptor (beta chain). After removal of 3 bases from V and 3 bases from J, the junction contained 3 bases not matched to a gene. From germline, CDR1 is SGHDN and CDR2 FVKESK. The CDR3 covers 14 residues. The sample is drawn from a study of patients and donors after allogeneic stem cell transplantation. TCRdb reanalysed the RT-PCR reads using MiXCR and keeps one entry per CDR3 protein. The table lists approximately 200,000 distinct CDR3 sequences, around 40% of them singletons. This TCR derives from a human donor who was either an allogeneic HSCT recipient or a stem cell or donor lymphocyte infusion donor (not recorded which). It is not recorded whose cells these are; they may come from a transplant donor. The sample taken for sequencing was blood, either unsorted or a sorted T cell fraction (not recorded which). The chain recombines TRBV14 with TRBJ2-7; TRBD1 agrees at 9 bases. This chain's CDR3 is CASSHRDRDYEQYF. The DNA for the CDR3 is TGTGCCAGCAGCCACCGGGACAGGGACTACGAGCAGTACTTC.